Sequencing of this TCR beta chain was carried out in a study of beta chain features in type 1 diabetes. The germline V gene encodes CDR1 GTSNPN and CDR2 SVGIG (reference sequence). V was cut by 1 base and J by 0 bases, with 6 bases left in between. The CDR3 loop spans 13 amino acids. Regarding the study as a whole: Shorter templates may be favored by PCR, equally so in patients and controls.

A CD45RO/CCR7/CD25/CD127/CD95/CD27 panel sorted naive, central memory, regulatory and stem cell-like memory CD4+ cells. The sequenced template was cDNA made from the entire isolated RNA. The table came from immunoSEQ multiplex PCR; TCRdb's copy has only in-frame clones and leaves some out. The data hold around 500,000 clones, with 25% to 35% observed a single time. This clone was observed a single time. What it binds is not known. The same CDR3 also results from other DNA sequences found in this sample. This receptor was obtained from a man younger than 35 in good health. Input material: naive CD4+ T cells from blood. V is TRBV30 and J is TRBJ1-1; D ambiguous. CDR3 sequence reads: CAWSAEMNTEAFF. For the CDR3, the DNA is TGTGCCTGGAGTGCCGAGATGAACACTGAAGCTTTCTTT.